This T cell receptor (beta chain) was captured by sequencing in a study of long-term antiretroviral therapy in people with HIV. The assay, immunoSEQ v3.0, was run at survey level. Sequencing set out to capture roughly 40,000-55,000 T-cell genomes per sample. Assay: immunoSEQ multiplex PCR; the TCRdb copy retains only in-frame clones and omits some. The data contain about 24,000 clones, 80% to 90% of them singletons. This CDR3 contains 17 residues. V dropped 0 bases and J dropped 2 bases, with 15 bases sitting between them. CDR1 SGHKS and CDR2 YYEKEE come from the germline V gene (reference sequence). Each donor had at least one pre-ART and at least two post-ART PBMC samples.

This sample comprised unsorted PBMCs, obtained 3 years after starting antiretroviral therapy. The origin of this receptor is a man over 45 with HIV. V gene TRBV5-5 combines with J gene TRBJ1-3, with D perhaps matching TRBD1 (6 bases). CDR3 amino acids: CASSLVGARATGNTIYF. DNA for the CDR3: TGTGCCAGCAGCTTGGTGGGGGCCAGAGCCACTGGAAACACCATATATTTT.